This T cell receptor beta chain was documented in a study of blood T cell repertoires in COVID-19. Study details: Material from acute and convalescent COVID-19 was sourced from the United States, Italy and Spain.

This CDR3 is built from 11 residues. CDR1 is MDHEN and CDR2 is SYDVKM in the germline V gene. V was clipped by 6 bases and J by 6 bases, with 8 bases between them. TCRdb's copy holds only in-frame clones and misses some; the assay was immunoSEQ multiplex PCR. Of some 16,000 clones listed, about 91% are singletons. This clonotype was obtained from a human donor in a cohort sampled during active COVID-19. Input material: peripheral blood. The chain uses TRBV28 and TRBJ1-1; no firm D call. CDR3 sequence: CASRGRPEAFF. In DNA, the CDR3 is TGTGCCAGCAGGGGGAGGCCTGAAGCTTTCTTT.